This T cell receptor beta chain was captured by sequencing in a study of shared clonotypes between healthy human individuals. CDR1 and CDR2 (germline): LGHNA, YSLEER. The CDR3 length is 17 residues. The V segment lost 1 base and the J segment 3 bases; nucleotides outside the gene matches: 12. Libraries were prepared by immunoSEQ multiplex PCR; TCRdb keeps only in-frame clonotypes and omits some of them. The table shows roughly 500,000 clones, with about 78% occurring only once. This clone was seen ten or more times. This CDR3 is also generated by other DNA sequences in the sample. This sequence originates from a woman in her forties in good health. Some clones in this sample may be carry-over from other donors' samples. The chain has TRBV4-3 and TRBJ2-7; 7 bases are a match to TRBD2. The sequenced sample was PBMCs. The CDR3 DNA follows: TGCGCCAGCAGCCAAGGAGCGGGCAGCGGGGTCCGCTACGAGCAGTACTTC. It yields the protein CASSQGAGSGVRYEQYF.